This TCR beta chain is drawn from a study of T cell responses to AZD1222 COVID-19 vaccine. General study results and limits: Clonal diversity may have been underestimated in mostly white British donors. The repertoires were collected only after the peak T cell response.

Method: immunoSEQ multiplex PCR; TCRdb's copy keeps in-frame clones and lacks some. The data hold 90,000 to 130,000 clones, with around 82% observed a single time. On this clone itself: The antigen remains undetermined.

Looked up from germline, CDR1 is SGHDN and CDR2 is FVKESK. The CDR3 loop spans 15 amino acids. V was clipped by 0 bases and J by 4 bases, with 12 bases between them. The V gene is TRBV14, the J gene TRBJ2-5; no definite D call. The specimen was peripheral blood, collected on day 0 of AZD1222 vaccination. This receptor was taken from an adult in good health. The CDR3 coding sequence is TGTGCCAGCAGCCAAGATGGGAAGGGTGTAGAGACCCAGTACTTC. Translated: CASSQDGKGVETQYF. The variable domain in full, with the rest retrieved from reference TRBV14 and TRBJ2-5, is EAGVTQFPSHSVIEKGQTVTLRCDPISGHDNLYWYRRVMGKEIKFLLHFVKESKQDESGMPNNRFLAERTGGTYSTLKVQPAELEDSGVYFCASSQDGKGVETQYFGPGTRLLVL.